These 31 T cell receptor beta chains were sequenced from one sample in a study of early T cells in non-severe SARS-CoV-2 infection. TCRdb processed the 5' RACE reads anew with MiXCR; each CDR3 protein has one entry. This sample yields some 80,000 distinct CDR3 sequences, of which more than 4% are seen a single time; 7.3% belongs to the top ten. The sequencing here drew on whole blood, taken at baseline. The receptors were sampled from an adult who was a healthcare worker with PCR-confirmed SARS-CoV-2 infection or an uninfected control (not recorded which).

This clonotype came up many times. V usage is TRBV12-3 or TRBV12-4 and J usage is TRBJ1-2; 12 bases match TRBD1. Losses at the gene ends were 6 bases for V and 2 bases for J; bases not matched to a gene: 1. The CDR3 runs to 14 residues. The CDR3, as DNA: TGTGCCAGCAGGGGGACAGGGGGCAACTATGGCTACACCTTC. Its translation: CASRGTGGNYGYTF.

This clonotype has ten or more counts. The chain employs TRBV30 and TRBJ1-5, with TRBD1 as a possible D gene (5 bases). V lost 0 bases to trimming and J lost 0 bases, with 9 bases between them. Looked up from germline, CDR1 is GTSNPN and CDR2 is SVGIG (reference sequence). This CDR3 is built from 15 residues. In DNA form, the CDR3 reads TGTGCCTGGAGTGTACAGACAGCTAGCAATCAGCCCCAGCATTTT. It yields the protein CAWSVQTASNQPQHF.

This clonotype showed up many times. V gene TRBV5-5 combines with J gene TRBJ1-1; D may be TRBD1 (5 bases). V dropped 6 bases and J dropped 5 bases, with 11 bases sitting between them. CDR1 and CDR2 from the germline V gene are SGHKS and YYEKEE (reference sequence). This CDR3 region has 12 residues. CDR3 sequence (DNA): TGTGCCAGCACGCAGGGAGCAACTGAAGCTTTCTTT. Protein: CASTQGATEAFF.

This clonotype was recorded at least ten times. The rearrangement uses TRBV6-4 and TRBJ2-2; D unresolved. CDR1 is MRHNA and CDR2 is SNTAGT in the germline V gene. CDR3 size: 13 residues. The V end was cut by 2 bases, the J end by 3 bases, with 4 bases between. The DNA of the CDR3 is TGTGCCAGCAGTGACAGGGACACCGGGGAGCTGTTTTTT. Its translation: CASSDRDTGELFF.

The rearrangement links TRBV25-1 to TRBJ2-5; perhaps TRBD2 as D (6 bases). CDR1 is MGHDK, CDR2 SYGVNS, per germline. This CDR3 has 17 residues. Trimming took 1 base from V and 5 from J, leaving 20 bases between them. The CDR3 loop is CASSEFGLANSRETQYF. In DNA form, the CDR3 reads TGTGCCAGCAGTGAATTCGGGCTAGCGAACAGCCGGGAGACCCAGTACTTC.

Points on this clonotype: This may come from a read error, since a much larger clone is one base off. The rearrangement links TRBV7-9 to TRBJ2-7, with TRBD2 identical over 7 bases. CDR3 length: 15 residues. The V gene end was trimmed by 11 bases and the J gene end by 0 bases; junction bases not matched to a gene: 13. Per the germline V gene, CDR1 is SEHNR and CDR2 is FQNEAQ (reference sequence). CDR3 protein: CAGIATGRVSYEQYF. CDR3 bases: TGTGCCGGCATCGCTACGGGGAGGGTCTCCTACGAGCAGTACTTC.

This clonotype was recorded many times. The V call is TRBV19, the J call TRBJ2-7, with D uncertain. V gave up 0 bases and J gave up 5 bases, with 11 bases separating them. Germline CDR1 is LNHDA and CDR2 is SQIVND (reference sequence). The CDR3 loop spans 14 amino acids. In DNA, the CDR3 is TGTGCCAGTAGTATAGATCATCAAGTCGACGAGCAGTACTTC. Translated, it gives CASSIDHQVDEQYF.

This clonotype appeared many times. The chain uses TRBV6-5 and TRBJ1-1, with D possibly matching TRBD1 (5 bases). Trimming shortened V by 4 bases and J by 0 bases, and 12 bases separated the two germline ends. Germline values: CDR1 MNHEY, CDR2 SVGAGI. The CDR3 sequence is 15 residues long. CDR3 coding DNA: TGTGCCAGCAGTTGGAGACAGATGGTGAACACTGAAGCTTTCTTT. This translates into CASSWRQMVNTEAFF.

The table lists this clonotype with a few counts. The V call is TRBV9, the J call TRBJ1-1; D uncertain. The CDR3 loop spans 16 amino acids. Germline CDR1 reads SGDLS; CDR2 reads YYNGEE. V lost 3 bases, J lost 1 base, and 16 bases lay in between. CDR3 sequence reads: CASSAREGGTNTEAFF. CDR3 coding DNA: TGTGCCAGCAGCGCCCGTGAGGGAGGCACGAACACTGAAGCTTTCTTT.

This clonotype was detected many times. The chain uses TRBV5-1 and TRBJ2-3, with 10 bases that match TRBD2. V lost 3 bases to trimming and J lost 5 bases; unmatched junction nucleotides: 6. The CDR3 runs 15 residues. Per the germline V gene, CDR1 is SGHRS and CDR2 is YFSETQ. The CDR3 protein is CASSSELAGEDTQYF. The CDR3 region has the DNA TGCGCCAGCAGCTCTGAGCTAGCGGGAGAAGATACGCAGTATTTT.

This clonotype was picked up a small number of times. This sequence joins TRBV28 and TRBJ2-4; no definite D call. The CDR3 spans 14 residues. Germline-derived CDR1 and CDR2 are MDHEN and SYDVKM. V lost 6 bases, J lost 9 bases, and 18 bases lay in between. As DNA, the CDR3 is TGTGCCAGCAGGTCCCCCTTAGTAGCTGCCATTCAGTACTTC. Translated: CASRSPLVAAIQYF.

This clonotype occurred a few times. The chain has TRBV20-1 and TRBJ2-7; the D gene is possibly TRBD2 (7 bases). Germline CDR1 reads DFQATT; CDR2 reads SNEGSKA (reference sequence). The CDR3 consists of 15 residues. V lost 3 bases, J lost 3 bases, and 18 bases lay in between. CDR3 bases: TGCAGTGCTAGTCTGGGGGCTAGCGGAAACTACGAGCAGTACTTC. Its protein is CSASLGASGNYEQYF.

This clonotype was detected a few times. The rearrangement links TRBV2 to TRBJ2-7; weak D call: TRBD2 (6 bases). Germline-derived CDR1 and CDR2 are SNHLY and FYNNEI. Trimming took off 8 bases at V and 0 bases at J, with 14 bases between the two ends. The CDR3 has 14 amino acids. Here the CDR3 reads CASVGGANSYEQYF. CDR3 sequence (DNA): TGTGCCAGCGTTGGAGGGGCGAACTCCTACGAGCAGTACTTC.

In nucleotides, the CDR3 is TGTGCCATCAGTGAGTGGGGGACTTCTGAGGCGGAGACCCAGTACTTC. This encodes CAISEWGTSEAETQYF. This sequence joins TRBV10-3 and TRBJ2-5; a possible D gene is TRBD2 (6 bases). CDR1 ENHRY and CDR2 SYGVKD come from the germline V gene. V was cut by 1 base and J by 5 bases, with 17 bases left in between. CDR3 length equals 16 residues.

In this sample, this clonotype turned up many times. The chain links TRBV2 to TRBJ2-2; 8 nucleotides agree with TRBD2. The CDR3 runs to 17 residues. V shed 0 bases, J shed 5 bases, and the junction held 8 bases outside the gene matches. Per the germline V gene, CDR1 is SNHLY and CDR2 is FYNNEI. For the CDR3, the DNA is TGTGCCAGCAGTGAAGCAGGAGCGGGAGTAGGAACCGGGGAGCTGTTTTTT. Encoded protein: CASSEAGAGVGTGELFF. Full variable domain (outside the CDR3, taken from reference TRBV2 and TRBJ2-2): EPEVTQTPSHQVTQMGQEVILRCVPISNHLYFYWYRQILGQKVEFLVSFYNNEISEKSEIFDDQFSVERPDGSNFTLKIRSTKLEDSAMYFCASSEAGAGVGTGELFFGEGSRLTVL.

A remark on this clonotype: One junction end disagrees with the germline gene, perhaps due to a read error. The J gene is TRBJ2-7, the V gene TRBV2; 7 positions agree with TRBD1. Germline V lookup: CDR1 SNHLY, CDR2 FYNNEI. The CDR3 extends over 11 amino acids. The CDR3 region is CASSEGDSLCF. The CDR3 nucleotides read TGTGCCAGCAGTGAGGGGGACAGTCTGTGTTTC.

This clonotype was seen ten or more times. The V call is TRBV7-3, the J call TRBJ2-1; no reliable D call. Trimming took 2 bases from V and 9 from J, leaving 14 bases between them. Germline loops: CDR1 SGHTA, CDR2 FQGTGA. The CDR3 consists of 14 residues. The CDR3 reads CASSLESNPVEQFF. The CDR3 DNA reads as TGTGCCAGCAGCTTAGAGTCGAACCCTGTTGAGCAGTTCTTC.

This clonotype showed up many times. This sequence joins TRBV7-9 and TRBJ2-2, with D unresolved. V was pared by 3 bases and J by 7 bases, with 15 bases between. The CDR3 has 15 amino acids. Germline V gives CDR1 SEHNR, CDR2 FQNEAQ (reference sequence). The CDR3 DNA reads TGTGCCAGCAGCTTTCGCGCAGTTGGGGACGGGGAGCTGTTTTTT. Translation: CASSFRAVGDGELFF.

This clonotype was recorded a few times. This rearrangement joins TRBV14 to TRBJ2-1; D is possibly TRBD1 or TRBD2 (6 bases each). The length of the CDR3 is 18 residues. Germline assignment: CDR1 SGHDN and CDR2 FVKESK. V was trimmed by 2 bases and J by 5 bases, leaving 22 bases between them. CDR3 sequence reads: CASSQTPRGVRLNNEQFF. CDR3 bases: TGTGCCAGCAGCCAAACCCCTAGGGGGGTACGGCTAAACAATGAGCAGTTCTTC.

This clonotype was detected a few times. CDR3 residues: CSASPWGQGYTGELFF. CDR3 DNA sequence: TGCAGTGCTAGTCCCTGGGGACAGGGATACACCGGGGAGCTGTTTTTT. This sequence joins TRBV20-1 and TRBJ2-2; 9 bases align to TRBD1. This CDR3 is built from 16 residues. V was pared by 3 bases and J by 3 bases, with 8 bases of the junction left unmatched. CDR1 is DFQATT and CDR2 is SNEGSKA in the germline V gene (reference sequence).

This clonotype was detected only a few times. This chain uses TRBV28 with TRBJ1-4; D uncertain. The germline gives CDR1 MDHEN, CDR2 SYDVKM. Between the trimmed V and J ends, which lost 5 bases and 9 bases, there was a span of 13 bases. The CDR3 contains 13 residues. The CDR3 nucleotides read TGTGCCAGCAGTCCCGCCGGATTTCAAAAACTGTTTTTT. It codes for CASSPAGFQKLFF.

This clonotype was observed at least ten times. The chain links TRBV5-6 to TRBJ2-5, with D perhaps given as TRBD1 or TRBD2 (5 bases each). The V gene's germline CDR1 is SGHDT and CDR2 YYEEEE. The CDR3 has 18 amino acids. The V end was cut by 2 bases, the J end by 2 bases, with 22 bases between. CDR3 amino acids: CASSFGSNPRQRQETQYF. The DNA for the CDR3 is TGTGCCAGCAGCTTTGGGAGCAACCCTCGACAGCGGCAAGAGACCCAGTACTTC.

The chain couples TRBV7-9 to TRBJ1-1; D ambiguous. The V gene's germline CDR1 is SEHNR and CDR2 FQNEAQ (reference sequence). CDR3 length: 14 residues. Trimming removed 3 bases at V and 6 bases at J, with 14 bases between. CDR3: CASSFDGDAAEAFF. In DNA, the CDR3 is TGTGCCAGCAGCTTCGACGGGGATGCGGCTGAAGCTTTCTTT.

This clonotype was seen at least ten times. The genes are TRBV4-1 and TRBJ2-1, with 8 bases lining up with TRBD2. The CDR3 is 16 residues long. CDR1 and CDR2 from the germline V gene are MGHRA and YSYEKL. The ends lost 4 bases at V and 7 bases at J; junction bases unmatched: 12. Here the CDR3 reads CASSLEESSGSNEQFF. In nucleotides, the CDR3 is TGCGCCAGCAGCCTGGAAGAATCTAGCGGGTCTAATGAGCAGTTCTTC.

The J gene is TRBJ1-1, the V gene TRBV30, with D possibly matching TRBD1 (6 bases). The germline V and J ends were trimmed by 2 bases and 0 bases, with 13 bases remaining between them. CDR1 GTSNPN and CDR2 SVGIG come from the germline V gene (reference sequence). The CDR3 has 15 residues. CDR3 sequence reads: CAWSNSGDLNTEAFF. Written as DNA, the CDR3 is TGTGCCTGGAGTAACTCAGGGGACCTGAACACTGAAGCTTTCTTT.

In this sample, this clonotype turned up many times. This chain joins TRBV24-1 and TRBJ2-1; D is uncertain. Germline V CDR1 and CDR2: KGHDR, SFDVKD. Trimming left V 3 bases short and J 3 bases short, with 8 bases between. The CDR3 loop spans 14 amino acids. The DNA for the CDR3 is TGTGCCACCAGTGATACGGGCCGCTACAATGAGCAGTTCTTC. It is translated as CATSDTGRYNEQFF.

The sample holds many counts of this clonotype. This chain joins TRBV12-3 or TRBV12-4 and TRBJ2-7, with 8 bases matching TRBD1. The V segment lost 6 bases and the J segment 2 bases; nucleotides outside the gene matches: 9. The CDR3 sequence is 15 residues long. CDR3 DNA sequence: TGTGCCAGCAGCCAAGGACAGGGAAGGGCCTACGAGCAGTACTTC. Translated, it gives CASSQGQGRAYEQYF.

J is TRBJ2-3 and V is TRBV20-1; D gene uncertain. V was shortened by 1 base and J by 5 bases, with 13 bases between the two germline ends. Germline V lookup: CDR1 DFQATT, CDR2 SNEGSKA (reference sequence). The CDR3 totals 14 residues. In DNA, the CDR3 is TGCAGTGCTAGAGCGAGGACGACTGGAGATACGCAGTATTTT. This codes for CSARARTTGDTQYF.

This clonotype was counted between two and nine times. V is TRBV18 and J is TRBJ2-7; weak D call: TRBD1 (5 bases). V lost 4 bases and J 1 base, leaving 11 bases between the germline ends. The CDR3 has 14 amino acids. Germline CDR1 is KGHSH and CDR2 is LQKENI. CDR3 sequence reads: CASSQDILSYEQYF. The CDR3 DNA reads TGTGCCAGCTCACAGGACATCCTTTCCTACGAGCAGTACTTC.

This clonotype was seen only a few times. The chain combines TRBV19 with TRBJ1-2, with 8 nucleotides matching TRBD1. Per germline, CDR1 LNHDA and CDR2 SQIVND (reference sequence). The CDR3 runs 13 residues. V was clipped by 3 bases and J by 6 bases; unmatched bases: 3. CDR3 sequence reads: CASSIQGANGYTF. For the CDR3, the DNA is TGTGCCAGTAGTATTCAGGGGGCCAATGGCTACACCTTC. Full variable domain (missing parts from reference TRBV19 and TRBJ1-2): DGGITQSPKYLFRKEGQNVTLSCEQNLNHDAMYWYRQDPGQGLRLIYYSQIVNDFQKGDIAEGYSVSREKKESFPLTVTSAQKNPTAFYLCASSIQGANGYTFGSGTRLTVV.

At least ten counts were recorded for this clonotype. V and J are TRBV6-1 and TRBJ1-5; the D is unclear. This CDR3 is 11 amino acids long. V lost 2 bases and J 4 bases, leaving 0 bases between the germline ends. Germline CDR1 MNHNS, CDR2 SASEGT. CDR3 in DNA: TGTGCCAGCAGTGAAAATCAGCCCCAGCATTTT. Translation gives CASSENQPQHF.